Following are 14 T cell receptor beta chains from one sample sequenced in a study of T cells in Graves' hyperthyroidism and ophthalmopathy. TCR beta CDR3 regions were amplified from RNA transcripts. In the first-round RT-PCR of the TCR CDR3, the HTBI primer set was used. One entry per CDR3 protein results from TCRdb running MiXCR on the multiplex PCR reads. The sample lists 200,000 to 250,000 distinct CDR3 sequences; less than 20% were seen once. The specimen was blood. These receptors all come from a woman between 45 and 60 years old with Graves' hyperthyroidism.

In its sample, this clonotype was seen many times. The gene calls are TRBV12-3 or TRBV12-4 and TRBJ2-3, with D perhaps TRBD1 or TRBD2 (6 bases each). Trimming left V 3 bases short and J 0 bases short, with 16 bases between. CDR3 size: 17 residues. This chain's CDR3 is CASSLGITGTSTDTQYF. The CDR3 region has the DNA TGTGCCAGCAGTTTGGGGATCACAGGGACTAGCACAGATACGCAGTATTTT.

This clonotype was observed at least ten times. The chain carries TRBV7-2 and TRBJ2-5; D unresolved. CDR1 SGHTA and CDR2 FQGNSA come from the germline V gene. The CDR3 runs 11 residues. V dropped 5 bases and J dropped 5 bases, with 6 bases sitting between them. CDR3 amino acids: CASSALETQYF. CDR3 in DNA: TGTGCCAGCAGCGCTCTGGAGACCCAGTACTTC. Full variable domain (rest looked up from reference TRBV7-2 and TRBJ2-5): GAGVSQSPSNKVTEKGKDVELRCDPISGHTALYWYRQSLGQGLEFLIYFQGNSAPDKSGLPSDRFSAERTGGSVSTLTIQRTQQEDSAVYLCASSALETQYFGPGTRLLVL.

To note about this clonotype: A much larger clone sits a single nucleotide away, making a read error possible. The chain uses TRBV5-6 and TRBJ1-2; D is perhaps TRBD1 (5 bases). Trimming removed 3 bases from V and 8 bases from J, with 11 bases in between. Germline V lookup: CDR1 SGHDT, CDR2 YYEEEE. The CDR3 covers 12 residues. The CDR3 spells CASSSGREGYTF. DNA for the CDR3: TGTGCCAGCAGCTCCGGCAGGGAAGGCTACACCTTC.

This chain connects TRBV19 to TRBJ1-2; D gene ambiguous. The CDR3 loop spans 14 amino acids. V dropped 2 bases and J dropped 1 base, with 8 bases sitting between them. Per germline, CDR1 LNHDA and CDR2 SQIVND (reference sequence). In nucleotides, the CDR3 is TGTGCCAGTAGTATAAATAGGAATAACTATGGCTACACCTTC. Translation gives CASSINRNNYGYTF. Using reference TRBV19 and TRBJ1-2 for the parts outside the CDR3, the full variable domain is DGGITQSPKYLFRKEGQNVTLSCEQNLNHDAMYWYRQDPGQGLRLIYYSQIVNDFQKGDIAEGYSVSREKKESFPLTVTSAQKNPTAFYLCASSINRNNYGYTFGSGTRLTVV.

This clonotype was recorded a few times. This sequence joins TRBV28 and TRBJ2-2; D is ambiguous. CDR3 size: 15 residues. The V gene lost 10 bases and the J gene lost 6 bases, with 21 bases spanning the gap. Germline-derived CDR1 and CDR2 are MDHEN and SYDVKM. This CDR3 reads CATLPGNRLAGELFF. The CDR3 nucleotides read TGTGCCACCCTCCCTGGTAACCGTTTGGCCGGGGAGCTGTTTTTT.

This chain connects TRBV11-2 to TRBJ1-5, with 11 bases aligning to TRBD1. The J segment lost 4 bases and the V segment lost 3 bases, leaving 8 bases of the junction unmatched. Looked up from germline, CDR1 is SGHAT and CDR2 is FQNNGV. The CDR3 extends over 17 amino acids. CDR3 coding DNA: TGTGCCAGCAGCTTTACCAAAGGGACAGGGGGGAATCAGCCCCAGCATTTT. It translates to CASSFTKGTGGNQPQHF.

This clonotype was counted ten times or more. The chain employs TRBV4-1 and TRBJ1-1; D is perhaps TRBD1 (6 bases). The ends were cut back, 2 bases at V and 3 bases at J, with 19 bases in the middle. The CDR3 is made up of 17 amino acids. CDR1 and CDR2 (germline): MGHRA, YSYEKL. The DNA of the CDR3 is TGCGCCAGCAGCCAAACCCCAAGGGGGGCGAGCGACACTGAAGCTTTCTTT. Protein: CASSQTPRGASDTEAFF.

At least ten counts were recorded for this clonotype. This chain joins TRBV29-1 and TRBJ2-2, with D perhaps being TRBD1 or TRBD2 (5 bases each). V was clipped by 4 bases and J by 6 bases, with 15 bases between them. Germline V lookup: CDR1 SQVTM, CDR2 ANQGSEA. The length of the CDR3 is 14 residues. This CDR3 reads CSVVGELAAGELFF. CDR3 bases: TGCAGCGTTGTGGGGGAGCTTGCGGCCGGGGAGCTGTTTTTT.

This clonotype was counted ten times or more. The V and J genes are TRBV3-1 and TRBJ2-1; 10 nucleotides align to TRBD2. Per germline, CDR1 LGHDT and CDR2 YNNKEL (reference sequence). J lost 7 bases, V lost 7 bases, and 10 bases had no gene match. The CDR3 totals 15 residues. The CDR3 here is CASNPSGRAGNEQFF. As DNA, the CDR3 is TGTGCCAGCAACCCAAGCGGGAGGGCCGGAAATGAGCAGTTCTTC.

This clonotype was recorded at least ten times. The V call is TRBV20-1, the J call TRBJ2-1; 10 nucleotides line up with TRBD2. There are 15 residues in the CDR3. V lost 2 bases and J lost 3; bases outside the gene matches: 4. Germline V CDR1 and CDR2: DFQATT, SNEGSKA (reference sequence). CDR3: CSARPSGGGYNEQFF. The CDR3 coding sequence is TGCAGTGCTAGACCAAGCGGGGGGGGCTACAATGAGCAGTTCTTC.

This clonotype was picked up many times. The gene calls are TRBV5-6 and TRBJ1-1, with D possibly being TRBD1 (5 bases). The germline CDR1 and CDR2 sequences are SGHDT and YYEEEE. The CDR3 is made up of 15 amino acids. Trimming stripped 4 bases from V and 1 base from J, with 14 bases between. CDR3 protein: CASSPTRAPNTEAFF. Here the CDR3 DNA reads TGTGCCAGCAGCCCGACCAGGGCGCCGAACACTGAAGCTTTCTTT.

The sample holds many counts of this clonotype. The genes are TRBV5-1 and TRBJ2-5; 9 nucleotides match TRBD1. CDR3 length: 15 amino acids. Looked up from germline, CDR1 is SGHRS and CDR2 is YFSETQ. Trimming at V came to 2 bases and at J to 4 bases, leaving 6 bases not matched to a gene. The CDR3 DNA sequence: TGCGCCAGCAGCTTACCGGGACAGGGTTCAGAGACCCAGTACTTC. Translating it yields CASSLPGQGSETQYF.

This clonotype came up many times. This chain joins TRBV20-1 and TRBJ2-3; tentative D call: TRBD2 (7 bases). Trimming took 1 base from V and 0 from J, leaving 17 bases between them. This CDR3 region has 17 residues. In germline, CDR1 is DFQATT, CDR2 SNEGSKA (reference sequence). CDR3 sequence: CSARGGGGDSSTDTQYF. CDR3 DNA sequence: TGCAGTGCTAGAGGGGGCGGGGGCGATTCTAGCACAGATACGCAGTATTTT.

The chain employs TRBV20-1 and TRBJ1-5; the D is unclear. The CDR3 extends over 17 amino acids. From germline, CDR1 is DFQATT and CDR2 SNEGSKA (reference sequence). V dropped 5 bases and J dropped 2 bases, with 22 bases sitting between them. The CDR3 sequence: CSAPTHRGQLRNQPQHF. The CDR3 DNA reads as TGCAGTGCTCCAACCCACCGCGGGCAGCTCCGCAATCAGCCCCAGCATTTT.